What follows are 31 T cell receptor beta chains derived from one specimen sequenced in a study of OX40 agonist ivuxolimab in advanced cancers. The receptor library was made with the immunoSEQ multiplex PCR assay. What TCRdb holds here is the immuneACCESS table cut down to in-frame rearrangements. Part of the clones is not present; checked against another copy, under half of the missing clones reflect an unresolved V gene, and the others are unexplained. In all, the sample holds tens of thousands of clones, and around 84% of those were seen once. The ten largest clones take up about 1% of the sample. The sample was CD4+ or CD8+ T cells sorted from blood, taken in a trial of the OX40 agonist ivuxolimab. The receptors come from an adult with an advanced solid tumor such as melanoma, head and neck, liver or kidney cancer.

Details on this clone: The same CDR3 arises from other DNA sequences in this sample as well. V is TRBV18 and J is TRBJ2-5, with 7 positions matching TRBD1. V shed 3 bases and J 3 bases; nucleotides not matched to a gene: 1. This CDR3 comprises 13 residues. The germline gives CDR1 KGHSH, CDR2 LQKENI. CDR3 loop: CASSPGQKETQYF. Here the CDR3 DNA reads TGTGCCAGCTCACCGGGACAGAAAGAGACCCAGTACTTC.

The chain has TRBV5-1 and TRBJ1-1; 7 positions agree with TRBD1. From germline, CDR1 is SGHRS and CDR2 YFSETQ. The CDR3 covers 14 residues. V trimming: 6 bases; J trimming: 0 bases; junction bases outside the gene matches: 5. CDR3 sequence: CASKGAVLNTEAFF. CDR3 nucleotides: TGCGCCAGCAAGGGGGCGGTCTTGAACACTGAAGCTTTCTTT. Together with reference TRBV5-1 and TRBJ1-1, the CDR3 gives the full variable domain: KAGVTQTPRYLIKTRGQQVTLSCSPISGHRSVSWYQQTPGQGLQFLFEYFSETQRNKGNFPGRFSGRQFSNSRSEMNVSTLELGDSALYLCASKGAVLNTEAFFGQGTRLTVV.

The chain uses TRBV2 and TRBJ2-5, with 9 bases aligning to TRBD1. This CDR3 region has 15 residues. Germline-derived CDR1 and CDR2 are SNHLY and FYNNEI. Trimming took 5 bases from V and 5 from J; bases not matched to a gene: 9. In DNA, the CDR3 is TGTGCCAGCAGTACGGGACAGGGAGTCTTCGAGACCCAGTACTTC. Its translation is CASSTGQGVFETQYF.

The chain uses TRBV18 and TRBJ1-5; D remains unclear. V was shortened by 2 bases and J by 5 bases, with 13 bases between the two germline ends. Germline-derived CDR1 and CDR2 are KGHSH and LQKENI. CDR3 length: 15 residues. CDR3 coding DNA: TGTGCCAGCTCACCAATCGAGGGATTGGATCAGCCCCAGCATTTT. This translates into CASSPIEGLDQPQHF.

The chain combines TRBV28 with TRBJ2-7, with 10 bases matching TRBD1. Losses at the gene ends were 3 bases for V and 3 bases for J; bases not matched to a gene: 14. Germline V gene sequence: CDR1 MDHEN, CDR2 SYDVKM. CDR3 length: 18 amino acids. This CDR3 is CASSLEIRGTGDSYEQYF. The CDR3 DNA reads as TGTGCCAGCAGTTTGGAAATCCGGGGGACAGGGGACAGCTACGAGCAGTACTTC.

This clone was observed once. The chain links TRBV5-6 to TRBJ2-7; the match to TRBD2 covers 14 bases. CDR1 and CDR2 from the germline V gene are SGHDT and YYEEEE. V lost 1 base and J lost 6; bases outside the gene matches: 6. The CDR3 is 16 amino acids. The DNA for the CDR3 is TGTGCCAGCAGCTTGACCGGGACTAGCGGGGGACTCGAGCAGTACTTC. It translates to CASSLTGTSGGLEQYF.

This chain uses TRBV5-4 with TRBJ2-7; unclear D gene. Trimming removed 2 bases from V and 3 bases from J, with 9 bases in between. Germline V gives CDR1 SGHNT, CDR2 YYREEE (reference sequence). The CDR3 contains 13 residues. CDR3 loop: CASSLDPVYEQYF. The CDR3 nucleotides are TGTGCCAGCAGCTTAGACCCCGTCTACGAGCAGTACTTC.

This clone has just a few counts. The chain joins TRBV27 to TRBJ1-2; the match to TRBD1 covers 7 bases. The ends lost 6 bases at V and 4 bases at J; junction bases unmatched: 14. Germline V gives CDR1 MNHEY, CDR2 SMNVEV (reference sequence). The CDR3 sequence is 16 residues long. The chain's CDR3 is CASRIKLTGTVYGYTF. The CDR3 nucleotides are TGTGCCAGCAGGATCAAATTAACCGGGACAGTCTATGGCTACACCTTC.

The genes are TRBV18 and TRBJ1-1, with a possible D match to TRBD1 (6 bases). The CDR3 has 15 residues. Germline V gene sequence: CDR1 KGHSH, CDR2 LQKENI. Trimming removed 3 bases from V and 7 bases from J, with 18 bases in between. CDR3: CASSPRPGAGHEAFF. CDR3 nucleotides: TGTGCCAGCTCACCTCGTCCAGGGGCGGGACATGAAGCTTTCTTT.

This chain connects TRBV6-5 to TRBJ1-1; tentative D call: TRBD1 (5 bases). CDR1 and CDR2 (germline): MNHEY, SVGAGI. The CDR3 consists of 14 residues. V shed 5 bases and J shed 4 bases, with 14 bases lying between them. CDR3 loop: CASSPRDGFTEAFF. CDR3 bases: TGTGCCAGCAGTCCTAGGGACGGTTTCACTGAAGCTTTCTTT.

The genes are TRBV6-1 and TRBJ1-1; D not resolved. V shed 5 bases and J shed 4 bases, with 11 bases lying between them. Germline CDR1 reads MNHNS; CDR2 reads SASEGT. There are 13 residues in the CDR3. The CDR3 sequence is CASSPPPLTEAFF. The CDR3 DNA reads TGTGCCAGCAGTCCCCCGCCCCTCACTGAAGCTTTCTTT.

This sequence joins TRBV19 and TRBJ2-3; D not resolved. The CDR3 totals 11 residues. Germline lookup yields CDR1 LNHDA and CDR2 SQIVND (reference sequence). The ends were cut back, 3 bases at V and 6 bases at J, with 4 bases in the middle. The CDR3 reads CASSIGDTQYF. The CDR3 DNA follows: TGTGCCAGTAGTATCGGCGATACGCAGTATTTT.

Points on this clone: The DNA is omitted, as the CDR3 cannot be located on it reliably, and the CDR3 follows TCRdb's listing. The V call is TRBV12-2, the J call TRBJ2-7; the D call in the table, TRBD1, was not verified against the DNA. TRBV12-2 is a documented pseudogene. Ends included, the CDR3 has 17 residues. Here the CDR3 reads CASRLAWWAPGSYEQYF.

The chain carries TRBV9 and TRBJ1-1; 7 nucleotides match TRBD1. The CDR3 is 18 residues long. The germline CDR1 and CDR2 sequences are SGDLS and YYNGEE. V lost 0 bases to trimming and J lost 1 base; unmatched junction nucleotides: 12. CDR3 sequence reads: CASSVDPTSRGRNTEAFF. In DNA, the CDR3 is TGTGCCAGCAGCGTAGACCCTACTTCCAGGGGGAGGAACACTGAAGCTTTCTTT.

V gene TRBV5-4 combines with J gene TRBJ1-1, with D uncertain. Germline lookup yields CDR1 SGHNT and CDR2 YYREEE (reference sequence). There are 13 residues in the CDR3. Trimming removed 0 bases at V and 2 bases at J, with 5 bases between. Here the CDR3 reads CASSLGRNTEAFF. The CDR3 nucleotides are TGTGCCAGCAGCTTGGGAAGAAACACTGAAGCTTTCTTT.

This clone appeared a few times. V usage is TRBV18 and J usage is TRBJ2-4; 10 bases are a match to TRBD1. CDR1 KGHSH and CDR2 LQKENI come from the germline V gene. The CDR3 extends over 13 amino acids. V gave up 3 bases and J gave up 15 bases; unmatched junction bases: 8. CDR3 bases: TGTGCCAGCTCACCGGGGGACAGGGGTTCACTGTACTTC. The encoded protein is CASSPGDRGSLYF. Variable domain in full (rest from reference TRBV18 and TRBJ2-4): NAGVMQNPRHLVRRRGQEARLRCSPMKGHSHVYWYRQLPEEGLKFMVYLQKENIIDESGMPKERFSAEFPKEGPSILRIQQVVRGDSAAYFCASSPGDRGSLYFGAGTRLSVL.

This sequence joins TRBV18 and TRBJ2-3, with D unresolved. Germline CDR1 reads KGHSH; CDR2 reads LQKENI. The CDR3 loop spans 13 amino acids. Trimming cost V 6 bases and J 2 bases, with 9 bases left between them. CDR3 DNA sequence: TGTGCCAGCTCCGAAAGACCCACAGATACGCAGTATTTT. Protein: CASSERPTDTQYF.

The chain has TRBV30 and TRBJ2-1, with 13 bases identical to TRBD2. Germline V gives CDR1 GTSNPN, CDR2 SVGIG (reference sequence). CDR3 length equals 13 residues. The junction had 1 base not matched to a gene; V was cut back by 1 base and J by 10 bases. The CDR3 protein is CAWSGLAGGEQFF. Written as DNA, the CDR3 is TGTGCCTGGAGTGGACTAGCGGGGGGAGAGCAGTTCTTC. Variable domain in full (rest from reference TRBV30 and TRBJ2-1): SQTIHQWPATLVQPVGSPLSLECTVEGTSNPNLYWYRQAAGRGLQLLFYSVGIGQISSEVPQNLSASRPQDRQFILSSKKLLLSDSGFYLCAWSGLAGGEQFFGPGTRLTVL.

The chain uses TRBV18 and TRBJ2-3, with D perhaps matching TRBD1 (6 bases). The V gene lost 4 bases and the J gene lost 1 base, with 12 bases spanning the gap. The CDR3 has 15 amino acids. Germline-derived CDR1 and CDR2 are KGHSH and LQKENI. The CDR3 DNA reads as TGTGCCAGCTCACTTCGAGGGGGAGGCACAGATACGCAGTATTTT. Amino acid sequence: CASSLRGGGTDTQYF.

This chain joins TRBV5-1 and TRBJ2-1; 12 bases fit TRBD1. CDR1 is SGHRS and CDR2 is YFSETQ in the germline V gene. The CDR3 is 18 amino acids. Trimming took 4 bases from V and 6 from J; bases not matched to a gene: 14. The CDR3 DNA is TGCGCCAGCAGCAACCGGGACAGGGGGCTCCGTTTGGTCAATGAGCAGTTCTTC. Translated, it gives CASSNRDRGLRLVNEQFF.

V usage is TRBV6-1 and J usage is TRBJ1-5, with a tentative D call TRBD1 (5 bases). The V gene lost 3 bases and the J gene lost 0 bases, with 12 bases spanning the gap. CDR3 length: 16 amino acids. The V gene's germline CDR1 is MNHNS and CDR2 SASEGT. The CDR3 sequence: CASSDLWGNSNQPQHF. DNA for the CDR3: TGTGCCAGCAGTGATCTATGGGGGAATAGCAATCAGCCCCAGCATTTT.

CDR3 loop: CASSPGTGSSGANVLTF. The CDR3 DNA is TGTGCCAGTAGCCCCGGGACAGGCAGCTCTGGGGCCAACGTCCTGACTTTC. The chain has TRBV19 and TRBJ2-6, with TRBD1 matching 8 bases. The CDR3 covers 17 residues. From germline, CDR1 is LNHDA and CDR2 SQIVND (reference sequence). With 6 bases clipped from V and 0 bases from J, the junction kept 7 bases outside the gene matches.

The chain recombines TRBV6-1 with TRBJ1-1; TRBD1 might be the D (5 bases). Trimming stripped 3 bases from V and 8 bases from J, with 10 bases between. This CDR3 has 12 residues. Germline assignment: CDR1 MNHNS and CDR2 SASEGT. The CDR3 region has the DNA TGTGCCAGCAGTGATGGGGCCGCGGAAGCTTTCTTT. It translates to CASSDGAAEAFF.

A few counts support this clone. The V call is TRBV18, the J call TRBJ1-2; D remains ambiguous. CDR3 size: 13 residues. CDR1 and CDR2 (germline): KGHSH, LQKENI. V lost 2 bases, J lost 6 bases, and 10 bases lay in between. For the CDR3, the DNA is TGTGCCAGCTCACCAGGGGTTGAAGATGGCTACACCTTC. It translates to CASSPGVEDGYTF.

V usage is TRBV19 and J usage is TRBJ1-1, with 9 bases aligning to TRBD1. Trimming at V came to 2 bases and at J to 4 bases, leaving 11 bases not matched to a gene. Germline lookup yields CDR1 LNHDA and CDR2 SQIVND (reference sequence). There are 17 residues in the CDR3. The CDR3 here is CASSIRDRTGASTEAFF. The DNA for the CDR3 is TGTGCCAGTAGTATAAGGGACAGGACAGGGGCCTCCACTGAAGCTTTCTTT. The whole variable domain, remainder taken from reference TRBV19 and TRBJ1-1, is DGGITQSPKYLFRKEGQNVTLSCEQNLNHDAMYWYRQDPGQGLRLIYYSQIVNDFQKGDIAEGYSVSREKKESFPLTVTSAQKNPTAFYLCASSIRDRTGASTEAFFGQGTRLTVV.

This CDR3 is CASSIDRVWDVAVEAFF. The CDR3, as DNA: TGTGCCAGTAGTATAGATCGGGTATGGGACGTGGCGGTTGAAGCTTTCTTT. The chain links TRBV19 to TRBJ1-1; TRBD1 is a possible D gene (5 bases). CDR3 size: 17 residues. Trimming cost V 0 bases and J 7 bases, with 21 bases left between them. Germline CDR1 reads LNHDA; CDR2 reads SQIVND (reference sequence).

This chain uses TRBV2 with TRBJ2-7; 9 nucleotides line up with TRBD1. J was trimmed by 1 base and V by 6 bases; bases with no gene match: 4. Per germline, CDR1 SNHLY and CDR2 FYNNEI. CDR3 length: 14 amino acids. CDR3 region: CASRRTGASYEQYF. The CDR3 bases are TGTGCCAGCAGAAGGACAGGGGCGTCCTACGAGCAGTACTTC.

The V gene is TRBV7-9, the J gene TRBJ1-5; no clear D. Germline-derived CDR1 and CDR2 are SEHNR and FQNEAQ (reference sequence). With 5 bases removed from V and 4 bases from J, the gap between germline ends came to 15 bases. The CDR3 has 15 residues. The DNA for the CDR3 is TGTGCCAGCAGCAACAGCAGGTCTCCAAATCAGCCCCAGCATTTT. The encoded protein is CASSNSRSPNQPQHF.

The chain has TRBV5-1 and TRBJ1-3; D not certain. CDR1 SGHRS and CDR2 YFSETQ come from the germline V gene. V lost 0 bases and J lost 2, with 12 bases in between. This CDR3 contains 16 residues. The CDR3 sequence is CASSLAGPNAGNTIYF. The DNA for the CDR3 is TGCGCCAGCAGCTTGGCCGGACCGAACGCTGGAAACACCATATATTTT.

The count of this clone is one. The gene calls are TRBV6-1 and TRBJ1-2; 7 bases are shared with TRBD1. The CDR3 is 15 amino acids. Unmatched junction bases numbered 10, after V lost 7 bases and J lost 2 bases. Germline CDR1 is MNHNS and CDR2 is SASEGT. For the CDR3, the DNA is TGTGCCAGCAAGGACAGGCCTTCCCTGAACTATGGCTACACCTTC. Its protein is CASKDRPSLNYGYTF.

This sequence joins TRBV28 and TRBJ2-7, with 7 bases identical to TRBD2. Germline V CDR1 and CDR2: MDHEN, SYDVKM. This CDR3 spans 14 amino acids. The J segment lost 2 bases and the V segment lost 3 bases, leaving 4 bases of the junction unmatched. The DNA of the CDR3 is TGTGCCAGCAGTTTGGGGGGGGGTGCCTACGAGCAGTACTTC. Amino acids: CASSLGGGAYEQYF.